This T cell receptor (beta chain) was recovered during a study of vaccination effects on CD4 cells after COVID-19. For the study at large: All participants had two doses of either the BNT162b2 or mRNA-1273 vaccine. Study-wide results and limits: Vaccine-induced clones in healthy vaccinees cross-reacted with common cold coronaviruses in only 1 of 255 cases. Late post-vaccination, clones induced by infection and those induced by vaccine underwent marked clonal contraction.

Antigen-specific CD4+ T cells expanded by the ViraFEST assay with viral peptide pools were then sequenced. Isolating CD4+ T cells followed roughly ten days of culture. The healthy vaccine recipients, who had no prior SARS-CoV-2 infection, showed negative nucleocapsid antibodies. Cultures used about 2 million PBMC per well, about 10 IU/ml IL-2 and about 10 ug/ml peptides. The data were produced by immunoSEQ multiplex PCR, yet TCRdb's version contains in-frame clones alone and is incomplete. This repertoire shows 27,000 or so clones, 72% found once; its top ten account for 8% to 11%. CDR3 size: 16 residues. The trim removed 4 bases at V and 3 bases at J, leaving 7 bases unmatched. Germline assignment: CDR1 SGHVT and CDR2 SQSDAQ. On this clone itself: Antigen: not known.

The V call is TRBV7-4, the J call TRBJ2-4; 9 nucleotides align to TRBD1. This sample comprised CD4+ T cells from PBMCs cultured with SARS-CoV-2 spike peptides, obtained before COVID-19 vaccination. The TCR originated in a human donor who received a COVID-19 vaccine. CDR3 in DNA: TGTGCCAGCAGCTCGCCCACAGGGGGCGGCAAAAACATTCAGTACTTC. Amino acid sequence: CASSSPTGGGKNIQYF.